The 14 T cell receptor beta chains listed next were all sequenced from one sample in a study of blood T cells in healthy people across ages. A second PCR of 7 to 11 cycles used a sample-barcoded 5' primer and a J-beta primer mix. TCRdb called the 5' RACE reads again in MiXCR, with one record for every CDR3 protein. The data hold 800,000 to 1,000,000 distinct CDR3 sequences, with about 44% observed a single time. Material: blood. The receptors derive from a man younger than 45 in good health.

This rearrangement joins TRBV20-1 to TRBJ1-2, with D hard to call. This CDR3 region has 11 residues. V dropped 5 bases and J dropped 8 bases, with 12 bases sitting between them. Germline loops: CDR1 DFQATT, CDR2 SNEGSKA (reference sequence). In DNA, the CDR3 is TGCAGTGCTTCCCGCGTAGGCGGCTACACCTTC. As protein: CSASRVGGYTF.

This chain links TRBV6-4 with TRBJ2-2; 9 positions match TRBD1. Trimming cost V 5 bases and J 3 bases; bases outside gene matches: 7. The CDR3 totals 16 residues. CDR1 is MRHNA and CDR2 is SNTAGT in the germline V gene. CDR3 residues: CASSTDWTGDTGELFF. In DNA form, the CDR3 reads TGTGCCAGCAGTACCGATTGGACAGGGGACACCGGGGAGCTGTTTTTT.

In this sample, this clonotype turned up once. This chain uses TRBV7-2 with TRBJ2-3; no firm D call. Germline CDR1 and CDR2: SGHTA and FQGNSA. Trimming left V 1 base short and J 1 base short, with 9 bases between. There are 15 residues in the CDR3. The CDR3 region has the DNA TGTGCCAGCAGCTTAGGGAACACCCGCACAGATACGCAGTATTTT. Translated, it gives CASSLGNTRTDTQYF.

This rearrangement joins TRBV20-1 to TRBJ2-3; 10 bases agree with TRBD2. Germline V gives CDR1 DFQATT, CDR2 SNEGSKA (reference sequence). Losses at the gene ends were 6 bases for V and 6 bases for J; bases not matched to a gene: 12. The CDR3 is 15 amino acids. As DNA, the CDR3 is TGCAGTGCCCCACCTCGGACTAGCGGTACGGATACGCAGTATTTT. It specifies CSAPPRTSGTDTQYF.

V is TRBV21-1 and J is TRBJ1-4; the D call of TRBD1 is as the table states it, not checked on the DNA. TRBV21-1 is annotated as a pseudogene. This CDR3 is 17 amino acids long. The CDR3 reads CASSACPGQGEDEKLFF. Written as DNA, the CDR3 is TGTGCCAGCAGCGCCTGTCCGGGACAGGGGGAAGATGAAAAACTGTTTTTT.

This chain connects TRBV12-3 or TRBV12-4 to TRBJ2-1, with 8 bases that match TRBD2. V lost 5 bases to trimming and J lost 6 bases; unmatched junction nucleotides: 9. The CDR3 consists of 15 residues. The CDR3 sequence: CASSDLSGEFNEQFF. The CDR3 bases are TGTGCCAGCAGTGACCTTAGCGGGGAGTTCAATGAGCAGTTCTTC.

The gene calls are TRBV6-2 or TRBV6-3 and TRBJ2-7, with D maybe TRBD2 (6 bases). The CDR3 totals 17 residues. CDR1 MNHEY and CDR2 SVGEGT come from the germline V gene. V shed 5 bases and J shed 0 bases, with 20 bases lying between them. The CDR3 sequence: CASSTSEGRRTSYEQYF. DNA of the CDR3: TGTGCCAGCAGTACCTCGGAGGGCAGGCGGACCTCCTACGAGCAGTACTTC.

As for this clonotype: A junction end diverges from the germline sequence, so it may reflect a read error. This sequence joins TRBV20-1 and TRBJ1-1; 7 nucleotides align to TRBD1. The CDR3 sequence is 14 residues long. CDR1 and CDR2 (germline): DFQATT, SNEGSKA (reference sequence). The CDR3 loop reads CSARKTGLNTEAFF. The CDR3 DNA reads as TGCAGTGCCCGTAAGACAGGGCTAAACACTGAGGCTTTCTTT.

The chain is built from TRBV28 and TRBJ1-1, with TRBD1 identical over 8 bases. The CDR3 is 16 amino acids. CDR1 and CDR2 (germline): MDHEN, SYDVKM. The trim removed 6 bases at V and 4 bases at J, leaving 13 bases unmatched. The CDR3 DNA sequence: TGTGCCAGCAGCCAGCCTCGGACAGGGCGAGGCACTGAAGCTTTCTTT. Its translation: CASSQPRTGRGTEAFF.

The rearrangement joins TRBV6-1 to TRBJ2-1, with TRBD2 identical over 7 bases. The CDR3 consists of 17 residues. The V segment lost 0 bases and the J segment 5 bases; nucleotides outside the gene matches: 10. The germline gives CDR1 MNHNS, CDR2 SASEGT. Here the CDR3 reads CASSEARAGIVNNEQFF. The DNA of the CDR3 is TGTGCCAGCAGTGAAGCACGAGCGGGGATTGTTAACAATGAGCAGTTCTTC.

CDR3 sequence: CASSTRDRLLTDTQYF. The CDR3 coding sequence is TGTGCCAGCAGTACCCGGGACAGGCTCCTCACAGATACGCAGTATTTT. V usage is TRBV25-1 and J usage is TRBJ2-3, with 8 nucleotides matching TRBD1. CDR1 MGHDK and CDR2 SYGVNS come from the germline V gene. CDR3 size: 16 residues. Trimming removed 5 bases from V and 2 bases from J; junction bases left unmatched: 9.

There are a few counts of this clonotype. The CDR3 loop reads CSAAEGPIYEQYF. CDR3 nucleotide sequence: TGCAGTGCCGCGGAGGGACCCATCTACGAGCAGTACTTC. V and J are TRBV20-1 and TRBJ2-7, with a weak D call TRBD2 (6 bases). The V end lost 6 bases, the J end lost 3 bases, and 15 bases lay between the germline ends. The CDR3 is 13 amino acids. Germline V gene sequence: CDR1 DFQATT, CDR2 SNEGSKA (reference sequence).

The V and J genes are TRBV10-3 and TRBJ1-6, with unresolved D. Trimming stripped 0 bases from V and 8 bases from J, with 8 bases between. From germline, CDR1 is ENHRY and CDR2 SYGVKD. There are 14 residues in the CDR3. The CDR3 region is CAISESVRDSPLHF. CDR3 DNA: TGTGCCATCAGTGAGTCGGTAAGGGATTCACCCCTCCACTTT.

The gene calls are TRBV6-2 or TRBV6-3 and TRBJ1-6; D remains unclear. This CDR3 has 14 residues. Trimming took off 1 base at V and 9 bases at J, with 10 bases between the two ends. Germline V CDR1 and CDR2: MNHEY, SVGEGT. DNA for the CDR3: TGTGCCAGCAGTTACTTCCCAGAAGGTTCACCCCTCCACTTT. Its translation: CASSYFPEGSPLHF.